The clone carrying this T cell receptor beta chain appeared many times. Method: immunoSEQ multiplex PCR; TCRdb's copy keeps in-frame clones and lacks some. This sample has about 160,000 clones; 80% to 90% occur once, and the top ten carry approximately 0.99%. These data come from a study of blood T cell repertoires in COVID-19. This CDR3 spans 15 amino acids. V lost 7 bases and J 5 bases, leaving 17 bases between the germline ends. The germline V gene encodes CDR1 MNHEY and CDR2 SVGAGI. The J gene is TRBJ1-4, the V gene TRBV6-5; D unclear. This clonotype was obtained from a man aged 35-49 years with acute or convalescent COVID-19. Sample: peripheral blood. The CDR3 reads CASKRTDLNNEKLFF. The CDR3 nucleotides are TGTGCCAGCAAAAGGACGGACTTAAACAATGAAAAACTGTTTTTT.